These T cell receptor beta chains were read from a single sample in a study of cytomegalovirus exposure and HLA in healthy donors. Method: immunoSEQ multiplex PCR; TCRdb's copy keeps in-frame clones and lacks some. The table includes approximately 30,000 clones, about 70% detected once. The specimen sequenced was PBMCs. The receptor source for this set is a man between 35 and 55 years old in good health and CMV-seropositive. CDR3s include the opening cysteine and the closing phenylalanine or tryptophan. Fields, in order: D gene, J gene, clone size, V gene, CDR3 DNA, CDR3 protein. A D gene is named only where the DNA matches it firmly. The listing skips clone size in some rows; elsewhere it reads once, few, many or a size class.

.	TRBJ2-2	.	TRBV7-2	TGTGCCAGCAGCTCCCAGTGGCAGGAGAACACCGGGGAGCTGTTTTTT	CASSSQWQENTGELFF
TRBD1	TRBJ1-4	once	TRBV5-1	TGCGCCAGCAGCTTGGGACAGGGGGCGACGAGGGGTAATGAAAAACTGTTTTTT	CASSLGQGATRGNEKLFF
.	TRBJ1-1	few	TRBV19	TGTGCCAGTAGTCCCTCGGGACACTTCACTGAAGCTTTCTTT	CASSPSGHFTEAFF
TRBD2	TRBJ2-3	.	TRBV19	TGTGCCAGTAGTGGGTCTAGCGGGGGCCCGAGCACAGATACGCAGTATTTT	CASSGSSGGPSTDTQYF
.	TRBJ1-1	.	TRBV7-2	TGTGCCAGCAGCTTAGACAGGGAAGATGAAGCTTTCTTT	CASSLDREDEAFF
TRBD2	TRBJ2-2	once	TRBV6-1	TGTGCCAGCAGTGAAGAGGGTCTAGCGGTGAACACCGGGGAGCTGTTTTTT	CASSEEGLAVNTGELFF
TRBD1	TRBJ2-1	.	TRBV7-3	TGTGCCAGCAGCCGACAGGGGGACAGATGGTTCTTC	CASSRQGDRWFF
.	TRBJ1-2	.	TRBV4-1	TGCGCCAGCAGCCAAGATATGGCGGGTGGCTACACCTTC	CASSQDMAGGYTF
TRBD1	TRBJ1-1	.	TRBV9	TGTGCCAGCAGCGTAGGACAGGGGTCAAACACTGAAGCTTTCTTT	CASSVGQGSNTEAFF
.	TRBJ2-7	.	TRBV5-6	TGTGCCAGCAGCTTAGGCGGCAGGGGACAGCAGTACTTC	CASSLGGRGQQYF
.	TRBJ2-6	.	TRBV7-9	TGTGCCAGAGGGAGCTCTGGGGCCAACGTCCTGACTTTC	CARGSSGANVLTF
TRBD2	TRBJ2-7	.	TRBV6-6	TGTGCCAGCAGTTACGAGGGACTACCCTACGAGCAGTACTTC	CASSYEGLPYEQYF
.	TRBJ2-1	.	TRBV10-3	TGTGCCATCAGGCAGGACAGCTACAATGAGCAGTTCTTC	CAIRQDSYNEQFF
TRBD2	TRBJ2-5	.	TRBV19	TGTGCCAGTAAGGAGCGGGGGTTGGAGACCCAGTACTTC	CASKERGLETQYF
.	TRBJ2-5	.	TRBV19	TGTGCCAGTAGTATTGGGCCGGCACAGGGAAAAGAGACCCAGTACTTC	CASSIGPAQGKETQYF
.	TRBJ2-6	once	TRBV5-1	TGCGCCAGCAGCGAGAGCTCTGGGGCCAACGTCCTGACTTTC	CASSESSGANVLTF
TRBD1	TRBJ1-2	.	TRBV4-1	TGCGCCAGCAGCCCAGGACAGGGACTACGCGGCTACACCTTC	CASSPGQGLRGYTF
TRBD1	TRBJ1-2	.	TRBV15	TGTGCCACCAGCAGAGAGGGCCTAGGGACAGGGGCCTATGGCTACACCTTC	CATSREGLGTGAYGYTF
TRBD1	TRBJ1-3	.	TRBV19	TGTGCCAGTAGAGAGCAGGGGGCTGGAAACACCATATATTTT	CASREQGAGNTIYF
.	TRBJ2-7	.	TRBV21-1	TGTGCCAGCAGCAAATGGGACAGCCCTTACGAGCAGTACTTC	CASSKWDSPYEQYF
.	TRBJ2-3	few	TRBV6-4	TGTGCCAGCAGTGAACGAGCTAGCACAGATACGCAGTATTTT	CASSERASTDTQYF
.	TRBJ1-3	.	TRBV6-5	TGTGCCAGCAGTTACTCGAAATCCAGCTCTGGAAACACCATATATTTT	CASSYSKSSSGNTIYF
TRBD1	TRBJ2-2	.	TRBV28	TGTGCCAGTCGGGACAGGGCGGACGGGGAGCTGTTTTTT	CASRDRADGELFF
.	TRBJ1-5	.	TRBV27	TGTGCCAGCAGTTTATCGGCGGCAGCCCACCAGCCCCAGCATTTT	CASSLSAAAHQPQHF
TRBD1	TRBJ2-7	.	TRBV6-1	TGTGCCAGCAGTGCCGGACAGGCCTACGAGCAGTACTTC	CASSAGQAYEQYF
TRBD1	TRBJ1-5	once	TRBV6-1	TGTGCCAGCATGACAGGGCGCAATCAGCCCCAGCATTTT	CASMTGRNQPQHF
.	TRBJ1-5	.	TRBV18	TGTGCCAGCTCACTTAATTACAGGGATAACAATCAGCCCCAGCATTTT	CASSLNYRDNNQPQHF
.	TRBJ2-1	.	TRBV18	TGTGCCAGCTCACCGCCGACTATCAATGAGCAGTTCTTC	CASSPPTINEQFF
TRBD2	TRBJ2-3	.	TRBV6-5	TGTGCCAGCAGGGAAGCGGGGTTCACAGATACGCAGTATTTT	CASREAGFTDTQYF
TRBD2	TRBJ2-7	.	TRBV6-5	TGTGCCAGCAGCAAGACTAGCGGGGGGTCCTACGAGCAGTACTTC	CASSKTSGGSYEQYF
.	TRBJ1-1	.	TRBV29-1	TGCAGCGTCGCCAACAGGAACACTGAAGCTTTCTTT	CSVANRNTEAFF
.	TRBJ2-2	.	TRBV9	TGTGCCAGCAGCGTAGCTACTTTCGGAGGGACCGGGGAGCTGTTTTTT	CASSVATFGGTGELFF
.	TRBJ2-2	.	TRBV11-2	TGTGCCAGCAGCTTAGAGGGGCGAGGCACCGGGGAGCTGTTTTTT	CASSLEGRGTGELFF
.	TRBJ1-5	.	TRBV5-6	TGTGCCAGCAGCCATACGGCGGGGGGCGGACATCAGCCCCAGCATTTT	CASSHTAGGGHQPQHF
TRBD2	TRBJ2-7	.	TRBV18	TGTGCCAGCTCACCAGGGGGGGGTAATGACGAGCAGTACTTC	CASSPGGGNDEQYF
TRBD2	TRBJ2-7	.	TRBV6-1	TGTGCCAGCAGTGATAGCAGCGGGGGGGCGAGGGAGCAGTACTTC	CASSDSSGGAREQYF
.	TRBJ1-2	.	TRBV6-5	TGTGCCAGCAGTTTTAGACAGGAGTATGGCTACACCTTC	CASSFRQEYGYTF
TRBD1	TRBJ1-2	.	TRBV5-6	TGTGCCAGCACCCTAAACAGGGGATTACATGGCTACACCTTC	CASTLNRGLHGYTF
.	TRBJ1-3	.	TRBV18	TGTGCCAGCTCTTCGGGGAGCTCTGGAAACACCATATATTTT	CASSSGSSGNTIYF
TRBD1	TRBJ2-2	.	TRBV6-6	TGTGCCAGCAGCCCAGGACCGGGACAGGGCTCCGGGGAGCTGTTTTTT	CASSPGPGQGSGELFF
TRBD1	TRBJ2-7	.	TRBV9	TGTGCCAGCAGCGCACGCCGGGACAGGGTGGGCGAGCAGTACTTC	CASSARRDRVGEQYF
.	TRBJ1-2	.	TRBV30	TGTGCCTGGACCCTTCAAGGGGTTTTCCGGGGCTACACCTTC	CAWTLQGVFRGYTF
TRBD1	TRBJ1-1	.	TRBV28	TGTGCCAGCAGTCCCGGAGACAGGGCCGGTACTGAAGCTTTCTTT	CASSPGDRAGTEAFF
TRBD2	TRBJ2-1	once	TRBV5-4	TGTGCCAGCAGCTTGGTCGTTTCAGCGGGGCCCCACAATGAGCAGTTCTTC	CASSLVVSAGPHNEQFF
TRBD1	TRBJ1-6	once	TRBV4-1	TGCGCCAGCAGCTCGGGTACGGACAGGGGAAGCTCACCCCTCCACTTT	CASSSGTDRGSSPLHF
.	TRBJ1-4	.	TRBV2	TGTGCCAGCAGTGAAGTCGGGGGTGAAAAACTGTTTTTT	CASSEVGGEKLFF
TRBD1	TRBJ2-3	few	TRBV5-6	TGTGCCAGCAGCTTGGGGGGACAGGGGGACACAGATACGCAGTATTTT	CASSLGGQGDTDTQYF
.	TRBJ2-7	.	TRBV29-1	TGCAGCGTAACAGCTGACAACTCCTACGAGCAGTACTTC	CSVTADNSYEQYF
.	TRBJ2-7	few	TRBV19	TGTGCCAGTAGCCCCTGGGACAATCCGACCTACGAGCAGTACTTC	CASSPWDNPTYEQYF
.	TRBJ2-1	once	TRBV15	TGTGCCACCAGCAGAGATTTCGGCTACAATGAGCAGTTCTTC	CATSRDFGYNEQFF
TRBD2	TRBJ2-3	few	TRBV9	TGTGCCAGCAGGCCCTCCGGCGGGGGGAGCACAGATACGCAGTATTTT	CASRPSGGGSTDTQYF
TRBD1	TRBJ1-5	.	TRBV5-8	TGTGCCAGCAGCTTGGGGCGGCAGGGGGGCAATCAGCCCCAGCATTTT	CASSLGRQGGNQPQHF